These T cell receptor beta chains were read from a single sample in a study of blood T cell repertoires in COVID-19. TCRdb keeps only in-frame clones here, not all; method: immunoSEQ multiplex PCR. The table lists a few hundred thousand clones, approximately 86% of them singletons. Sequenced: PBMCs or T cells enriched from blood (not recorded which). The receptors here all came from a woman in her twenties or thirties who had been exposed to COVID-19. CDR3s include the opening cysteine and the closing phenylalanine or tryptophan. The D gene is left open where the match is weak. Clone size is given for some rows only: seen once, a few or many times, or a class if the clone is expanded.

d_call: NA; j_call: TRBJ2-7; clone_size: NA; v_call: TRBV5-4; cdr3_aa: CASSLLNSHEQYF; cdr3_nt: TGTGCCAGCAGCTTGTTGAACTCCCACGAGCAGTACTTC
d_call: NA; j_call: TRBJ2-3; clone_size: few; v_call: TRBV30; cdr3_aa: CAWSVGATAPDTQYF; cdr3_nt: TGTGCCTGGAGTGTAGGGGCAACGGCCCCAGATACGCAGTATTTT
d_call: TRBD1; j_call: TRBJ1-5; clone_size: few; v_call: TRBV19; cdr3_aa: CASRPHQGVEQPQHF; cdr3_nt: TGTGCCAGCCGTCCTCATCAGGGGGTCGAACAGCCCCAGCATTTT
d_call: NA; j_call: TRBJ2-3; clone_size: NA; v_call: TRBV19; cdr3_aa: CASSEASTDTQYF; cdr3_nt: TGTGCCAGTAGTGAGGCTAGCACAGATACGCAGTATTTT
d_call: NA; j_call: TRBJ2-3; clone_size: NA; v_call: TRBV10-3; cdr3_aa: CAIKGLGSTDTQYF; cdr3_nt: TGTGCCATCAAGGGGCTGGGGAGCACAGATACGCAGTATTTT
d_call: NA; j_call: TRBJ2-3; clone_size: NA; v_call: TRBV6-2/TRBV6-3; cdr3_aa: CASSSLTLGRETDTQYF; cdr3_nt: TGTGCCAGCAGTTCCCTCACCCTTGGTCGGGAGACAGATACGCAGTATTTT
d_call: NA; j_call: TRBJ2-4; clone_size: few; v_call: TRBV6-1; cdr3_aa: CASSEAVGLYRYEAKNIQYF; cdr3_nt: TGTGCCAGCAGTGAAGCGGTGGGGCTCTACCGCTACGAAGCCAAAAACATTCAGTACTTC
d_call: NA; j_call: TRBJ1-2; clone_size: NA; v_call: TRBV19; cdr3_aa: CASSIRSGARRTGYTF; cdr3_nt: TGTGCCAGTAGTATACGGAGTGGGGCGCGGCGAACTGGCTACACCTTC
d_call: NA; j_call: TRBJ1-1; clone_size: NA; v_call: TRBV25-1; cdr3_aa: CASSESLRGSLEAFF; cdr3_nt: TGTGCCAGCAGTGAAAGTCTCAGGGGATCCCTTGAAGCTTTCTTT
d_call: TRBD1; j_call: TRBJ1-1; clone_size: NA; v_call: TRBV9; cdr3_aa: CASSDDRGRENTEAFF; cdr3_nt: TGTGCCAGCAGCGACGACAGGGGGCGGGAGAACACTGAAGCTTTCTTT
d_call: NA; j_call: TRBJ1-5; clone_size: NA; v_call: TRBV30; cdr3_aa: CACSDGTHQPQHF; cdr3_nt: TGTGCCTGTTCTGACGGGACTCATCAGCCCCAGCATTTT
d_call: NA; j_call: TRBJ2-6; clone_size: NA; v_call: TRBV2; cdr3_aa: CASSALPGGSGANVLTF; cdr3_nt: TGTGCCAGCAGTGCCCTCCCCGGGGGCTCTGGGGCCAACGTCCTGACTTTC
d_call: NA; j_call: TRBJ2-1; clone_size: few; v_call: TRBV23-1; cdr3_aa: CASSQSGAGRNEQFF; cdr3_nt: TGCGCCAGCAGTCAATCTGGGGCAGGGCGTAATGAGCAGTTCTTC
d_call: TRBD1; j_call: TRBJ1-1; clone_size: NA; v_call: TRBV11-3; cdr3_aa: CASSPRQGNTEAFF; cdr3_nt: TGTGCCAGCAGCCCCCGACAGGGAAACACTGAAGCTTTCTTT
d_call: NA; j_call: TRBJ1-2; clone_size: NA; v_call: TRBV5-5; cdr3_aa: CASRPARGQGYGYTF; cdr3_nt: TGTGCCAGCAGACCAGCCCGAGGGCAGGGGTACGGCTACACCTTC
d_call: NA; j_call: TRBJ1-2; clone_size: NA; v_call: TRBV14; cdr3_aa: CASSQALTGGYTF; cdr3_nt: TGTGCCAGCAGCCAAGCCCTGACTGGTGGCTACACCTTC
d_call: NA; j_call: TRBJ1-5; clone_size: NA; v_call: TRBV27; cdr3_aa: CASSIQVDHQPQHF; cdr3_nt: TGTGCCAGCAGTATACAGGTTGATCATCAGCCCCAGCATTTT
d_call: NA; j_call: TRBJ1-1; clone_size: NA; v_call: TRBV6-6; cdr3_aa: CASSLRSDRLNTEAFF; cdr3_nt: TGTGCCAGCAGCCTTCGGAGTGACAGGCTGAACACTGAAGCTTTCTTT
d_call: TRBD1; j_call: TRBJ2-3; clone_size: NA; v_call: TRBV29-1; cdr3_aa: CSATNRGRSTDTQYF; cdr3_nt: TGCAGCGCTACGAACAGGGGGCGTAGCACAGATACGCAGTATTTT
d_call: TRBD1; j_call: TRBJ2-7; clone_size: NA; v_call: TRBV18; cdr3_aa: CASSYQQGAYEQYF; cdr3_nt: TGTGCCAGCTCGTACCAACAGGGGGCTTACGAGCAGTACTTC
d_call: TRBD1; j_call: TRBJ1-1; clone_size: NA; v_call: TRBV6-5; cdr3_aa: CASNRQGYAEAFF; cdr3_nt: TGTGCCAGCAATCGACAGGGATACGCTGAAGCTTTCTTT
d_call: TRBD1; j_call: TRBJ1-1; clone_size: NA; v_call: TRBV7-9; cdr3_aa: CASSPSGGQGTEAFF; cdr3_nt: TGTGCCAGCAGCCCGAGTGGGGGACAGGGCACTGAAGCTTTCTTT
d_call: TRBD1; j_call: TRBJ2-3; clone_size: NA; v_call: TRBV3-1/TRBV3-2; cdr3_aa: CASSRGQGAPSDTQYF; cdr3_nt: TGTGCCAGCAGCCGAGGACAGGGGGCGCCCTCAGATACGCAGTATTTT
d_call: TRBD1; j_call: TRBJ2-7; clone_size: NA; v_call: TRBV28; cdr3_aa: CASNSGWSGGLEQYF; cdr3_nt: TGTGCCAGCAACTCAGGCTGGTCAGGGGGCCTCGAGCAGTACTTC
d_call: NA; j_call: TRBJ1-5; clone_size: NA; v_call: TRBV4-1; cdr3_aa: CASSQAGGGEWDQPQHF; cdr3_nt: TGCGCCAGCAGCCAAGCAGGTGGCGGGGAGTGGGATCAGCCCCAGCATTTT
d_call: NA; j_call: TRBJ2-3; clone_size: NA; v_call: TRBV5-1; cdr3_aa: CASSEGGSFPYF; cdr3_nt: TGCGCCAGCAGCGAGGGGGGGAGTTTTCCGTATTTT
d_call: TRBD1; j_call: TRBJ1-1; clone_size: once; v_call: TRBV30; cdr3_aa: CAWSPLGTGGFSEAFF; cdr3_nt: TGTGCCTGGAGTCCCCTCGGGACAGGGGGCTTCTCTGAAGCTTTCTTT
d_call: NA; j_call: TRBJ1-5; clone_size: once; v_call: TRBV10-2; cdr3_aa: CASSDSNQPQHF; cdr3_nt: TGCGCCAGCAGTGACTCGAATCAGCCCCAGCATTTT
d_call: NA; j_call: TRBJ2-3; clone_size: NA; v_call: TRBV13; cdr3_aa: CASSHSLRPDTQYF; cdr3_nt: TGTGCCAGCAGCCACTCCCTGCGCCCAGATACGCAGTATTTT
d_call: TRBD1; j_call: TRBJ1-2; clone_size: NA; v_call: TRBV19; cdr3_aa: CASLTGDYGYTF; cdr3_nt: TGTGCCAGCCTGACAGGGGACTATGGCTACACCTTC
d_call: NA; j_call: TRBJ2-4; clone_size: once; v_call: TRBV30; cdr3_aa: CAWSVPGLAKNIQYF; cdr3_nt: TGTGCCTGGAGTGTACCAGGTCTAGCCAAAAACATTCAGTACTTC
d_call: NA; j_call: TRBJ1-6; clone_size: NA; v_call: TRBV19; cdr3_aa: CASSINGRGYNSPLHF; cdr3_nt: TGTGCCAGTAGTATAAACGGCAGAGGCTATAATTCACCCCTCCACTTT
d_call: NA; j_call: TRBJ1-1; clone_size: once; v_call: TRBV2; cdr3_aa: CASSGEGDSTFF; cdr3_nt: TGTGCCAGCAGTGGAGAGGGGGATTCTACTTTCTTT
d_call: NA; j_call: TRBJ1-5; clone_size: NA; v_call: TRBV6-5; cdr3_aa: CASSNGGAGQPQHF; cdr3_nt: TGTGCCAGCAGTAACGGGGGGGCTGGGCAGCCCCAGCATTTT
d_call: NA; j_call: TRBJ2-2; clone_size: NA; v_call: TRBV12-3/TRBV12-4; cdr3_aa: CASSLVQGGSMFF; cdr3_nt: TGTGCCAGCAGTTTAGTTCAGGGTGGGTCGATGTTTTTT
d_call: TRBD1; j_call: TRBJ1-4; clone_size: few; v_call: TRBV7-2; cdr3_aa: CASSMGQGFEKLFF; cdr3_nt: TGTGCCAGCAGCATGGGACAGGGCTTCGAAAAACTGTTTTTT
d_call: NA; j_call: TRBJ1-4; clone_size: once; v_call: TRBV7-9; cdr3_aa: CASSTPRSTNEKLFF; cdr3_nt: TGTGCCAGCAGCACCCCCCGGTCAACTAATGAAAAACTGTTTTTT
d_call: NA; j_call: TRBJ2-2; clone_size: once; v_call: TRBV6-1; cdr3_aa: CASSEQGWVLTGELFF; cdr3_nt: TGTGCCAGCAGTGAACAGGGTTGGGTCCTCACCGGGGAGCTGTTTTTT
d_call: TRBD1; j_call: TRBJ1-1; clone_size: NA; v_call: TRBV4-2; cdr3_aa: CASSQGEGANMNTEAFF; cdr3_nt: TGTGCCAGCAGCCAGGGCGAGGGGGCGAATATGAACACTGAAGCTTTCTTT
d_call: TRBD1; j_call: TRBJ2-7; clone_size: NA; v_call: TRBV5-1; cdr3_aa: CASSLAGTGGYEQYF; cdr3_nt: TGCGCCAGCAGCTTGGCTGGGACAGGGGGCTACGAGCAGTACTTC
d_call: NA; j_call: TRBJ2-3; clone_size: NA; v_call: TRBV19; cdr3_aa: CASNEGTHWDTQYF; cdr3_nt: TGTGCCAGTAACGAGGGGACACATTGGGATACGCAGTATTTT
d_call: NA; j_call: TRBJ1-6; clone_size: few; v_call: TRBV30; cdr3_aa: CAWGPGLTNSPLHF; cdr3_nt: TGTGCCTGGGGCCCGGGACTGACGAATTCACCCCTCCACTTT
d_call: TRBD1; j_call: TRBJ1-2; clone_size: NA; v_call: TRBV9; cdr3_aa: CASSVGQGDNYGYTF; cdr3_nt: TGTGCCAGCAGCGTGGGGCAGGGGGACAACTATGGCTACACCTTC
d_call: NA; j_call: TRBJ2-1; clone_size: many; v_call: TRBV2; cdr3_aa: CASMAPPGNEQFF; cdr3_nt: TGTGCCAGCATGGCCCCACCAGGCAATGAGCAGTTCTTC
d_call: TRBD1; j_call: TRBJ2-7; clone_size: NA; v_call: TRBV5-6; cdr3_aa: CASSWGQGMSNEQYF; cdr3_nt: TGTGCCAGCAGCTGGGGACAGGGGATGAGTAACGAGCAGTACTTC
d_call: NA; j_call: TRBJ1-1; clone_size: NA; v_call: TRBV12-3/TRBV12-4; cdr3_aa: CASSFTGNTEAFF; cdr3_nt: TGTGCCAGCAGTTTCACGGGGAACACTGAAGCTTTCTTT
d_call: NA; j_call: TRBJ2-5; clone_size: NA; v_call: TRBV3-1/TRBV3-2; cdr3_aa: CASSQRETQYF; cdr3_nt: TGTGCCAGCAGCCAGCGGGAGACCCAGTACTTC
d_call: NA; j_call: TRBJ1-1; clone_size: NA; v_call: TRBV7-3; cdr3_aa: CASSHSNTEAFF; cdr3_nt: TGTGCCAGCAGCCACTCGAACACTGAAGCTTTCTTT
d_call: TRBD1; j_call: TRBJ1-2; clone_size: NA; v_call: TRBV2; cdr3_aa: CASRKTGGEDYTF; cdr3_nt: TGTGCCAGCAGGAAGACAGGGGGGGAAGACTACACCTTC
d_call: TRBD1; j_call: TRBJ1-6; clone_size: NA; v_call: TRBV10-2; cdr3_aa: CASSPQGFNSPLHF; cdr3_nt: TGCGCCAGCAGTCCACAGGGGTTTAATTCACCCCTCCACTTT
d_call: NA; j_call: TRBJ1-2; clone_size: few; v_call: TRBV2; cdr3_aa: CARDSDYGYTF; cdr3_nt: TGTGCCAGGGACAGCGACTATGGCTACACCTTC
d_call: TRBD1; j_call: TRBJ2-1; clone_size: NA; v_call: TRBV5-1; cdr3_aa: CASSHRDRGMDEQFF; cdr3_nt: TGCGCCAGCAGCCACCGGGACAGGGGTATGGATGAGCAGTTCTTC
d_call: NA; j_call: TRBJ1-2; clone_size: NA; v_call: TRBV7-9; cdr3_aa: CASSPGTIGYTF; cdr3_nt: TGTGCCAGCAGCCCAGGGACAATTGGCTACACCTTC
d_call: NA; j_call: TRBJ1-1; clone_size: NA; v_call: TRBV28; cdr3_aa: CASRPSGRNTEAFF; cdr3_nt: TGTGCCAGCAGACCTTCCGGGAGGAACACTGAAGCTTTCTTT
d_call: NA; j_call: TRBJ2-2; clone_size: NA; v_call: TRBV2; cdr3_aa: CASRGEVAGELFF; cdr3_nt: TGTGCCAGCAGAGGGGAGGTAGCCGGGGAGCTGTTTTTT